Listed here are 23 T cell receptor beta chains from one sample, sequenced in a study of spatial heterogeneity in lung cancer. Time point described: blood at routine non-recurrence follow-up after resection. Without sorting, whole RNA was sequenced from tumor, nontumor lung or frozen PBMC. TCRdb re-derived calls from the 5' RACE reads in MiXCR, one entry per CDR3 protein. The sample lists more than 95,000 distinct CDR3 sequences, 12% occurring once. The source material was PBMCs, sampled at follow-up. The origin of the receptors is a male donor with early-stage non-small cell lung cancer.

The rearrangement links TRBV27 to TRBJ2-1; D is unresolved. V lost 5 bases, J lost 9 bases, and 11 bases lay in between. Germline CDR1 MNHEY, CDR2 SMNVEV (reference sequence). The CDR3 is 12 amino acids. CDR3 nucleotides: TGTGCCAGCAGTGATACTTTTGGTGAGCAGTTCTTC. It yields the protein CASSDTFGEQFF.

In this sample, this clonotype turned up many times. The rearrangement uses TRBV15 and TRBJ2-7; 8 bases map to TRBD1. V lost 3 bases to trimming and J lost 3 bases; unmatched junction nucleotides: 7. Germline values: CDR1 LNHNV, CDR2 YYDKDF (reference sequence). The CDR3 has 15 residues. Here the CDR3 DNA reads TGTGCCACCAGCAGCCGGACAGGGTCGGTCTACGAGCAGTACTTC. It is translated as CATSSRTGSVYEQYF.

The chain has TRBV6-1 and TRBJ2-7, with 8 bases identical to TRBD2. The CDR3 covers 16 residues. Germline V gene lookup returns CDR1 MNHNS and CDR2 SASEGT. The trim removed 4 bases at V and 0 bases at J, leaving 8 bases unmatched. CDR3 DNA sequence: TGTGCCAGCAGTGGAACGGGCGGGAGGAGCTCCTACGAGCAGTACTTC. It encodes CASSGTGGRSSYEQYF.

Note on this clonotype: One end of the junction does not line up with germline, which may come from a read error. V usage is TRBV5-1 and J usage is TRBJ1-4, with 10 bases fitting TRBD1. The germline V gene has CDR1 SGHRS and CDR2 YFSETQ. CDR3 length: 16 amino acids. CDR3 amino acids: CASRPRQGATNGKLFF. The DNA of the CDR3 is TGCGCCAGCAGACCTCGACAGGGGGCAACTAATGGAAAACTGTTTTTT. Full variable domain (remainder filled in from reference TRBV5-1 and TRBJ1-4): KAGVTQTPRYLIKTRGQQVTLSCSPISGHRSVSWYQQTPGQGLQFLFEYFSETQRNKGNFPGRFSGRQFSNSRSEMNVSTLELGDSALYLCASRPRQGATNGKLFFGSGTQLSVL.

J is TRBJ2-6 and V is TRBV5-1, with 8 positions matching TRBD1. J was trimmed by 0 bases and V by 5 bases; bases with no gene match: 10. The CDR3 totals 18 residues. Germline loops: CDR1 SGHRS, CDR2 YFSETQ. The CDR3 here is CASRTGTGIFSGANVLTF. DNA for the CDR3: TGCGCCAGCAGAACCGGGACAGGCATTTTCTCTGGGGCCAACGTCCTGACTTTC.

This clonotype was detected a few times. For the CDR3, the DNA is TGCGCCAGCAGTCAGTCCTACTGTTCGGATAGCAATCAGCCCCAGCATTTT. Translating gives CASSQSYCSDSNQPQHF. The V gene is TRBV23-1, the J gene TRBJ1-5; D is uncertain. TRBV23-1 is noted as an ORF with a role that remains uncertain. V dropped 3 bases and J dropped 0 bases, with 15 bases sitting between them. The CDR3 sequence is 17 residues long.

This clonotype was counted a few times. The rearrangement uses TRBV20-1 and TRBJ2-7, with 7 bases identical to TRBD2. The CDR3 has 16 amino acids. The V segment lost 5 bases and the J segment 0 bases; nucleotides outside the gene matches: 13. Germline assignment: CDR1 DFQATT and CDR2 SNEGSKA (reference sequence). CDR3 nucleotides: TGCAGTGCTCCACGCCCGCGCGGGGGTTCCTCCTACGAGCAGTACTTC. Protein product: CSAPRPRGGSSYEQYF.

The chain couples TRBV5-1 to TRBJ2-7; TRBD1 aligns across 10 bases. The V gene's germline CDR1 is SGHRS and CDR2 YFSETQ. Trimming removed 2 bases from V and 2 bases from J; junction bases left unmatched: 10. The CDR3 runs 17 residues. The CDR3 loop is CASSFNSGQGDAYEQYF. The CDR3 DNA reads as TGCGCCAGCAGCTTCAACAGCGGACAGGGGGACGCCTACGAGCAGTACTTC.

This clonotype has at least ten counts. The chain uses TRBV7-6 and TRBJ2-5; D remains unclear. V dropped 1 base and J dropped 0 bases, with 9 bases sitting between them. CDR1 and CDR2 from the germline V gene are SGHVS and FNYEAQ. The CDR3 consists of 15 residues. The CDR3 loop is CASSLEPGYQETQYF. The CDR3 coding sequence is TGTGCCAGCAGCTTAGAGCCGGGCTACCAAGAGACCCAGTACTTC.

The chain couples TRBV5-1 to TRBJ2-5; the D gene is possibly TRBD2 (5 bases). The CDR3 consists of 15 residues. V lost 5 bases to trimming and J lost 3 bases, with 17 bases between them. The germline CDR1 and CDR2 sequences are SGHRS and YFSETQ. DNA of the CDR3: TGCGCCAGCAGTCCAACATCGTTGAGGGAAGAGACCCAGTACTTC. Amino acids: CASSPTSLREETQYF.

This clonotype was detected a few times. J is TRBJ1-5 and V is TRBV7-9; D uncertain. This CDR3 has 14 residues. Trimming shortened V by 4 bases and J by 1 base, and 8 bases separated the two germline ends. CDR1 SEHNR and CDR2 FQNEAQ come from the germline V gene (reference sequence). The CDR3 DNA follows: TGTGCCAGCAGCTCGGTGGGCAGCAATCAGCCCCAGCATTTT. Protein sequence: CASSSVGSNQPQHF.

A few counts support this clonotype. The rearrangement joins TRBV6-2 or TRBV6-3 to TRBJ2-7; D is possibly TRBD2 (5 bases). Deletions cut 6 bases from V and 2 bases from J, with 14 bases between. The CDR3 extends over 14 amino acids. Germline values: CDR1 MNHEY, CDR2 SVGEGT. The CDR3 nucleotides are TGTGCCAGCAGCCCAGCGGAAAGAACCTACGAGCAGTACTTC. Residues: CASSPAERTYEQYF.

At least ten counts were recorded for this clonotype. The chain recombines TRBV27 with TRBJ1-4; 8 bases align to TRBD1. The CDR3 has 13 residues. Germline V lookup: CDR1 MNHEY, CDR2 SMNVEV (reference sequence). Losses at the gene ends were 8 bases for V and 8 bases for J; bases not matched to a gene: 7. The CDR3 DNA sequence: TGTGCCAGCCTCGGACAGGGTAGGGAAAAACTGTTTTTT. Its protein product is CASLGQGREKLFF. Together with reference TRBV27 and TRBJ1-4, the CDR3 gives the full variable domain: EAQVTQNPRYLITVTGKKLTVTCSQNMNHEYMSWYRQDPGLGLRQIYYSMNVEVTDKGDVPEGYKVSRKEKRNFPLILESPSPNQTSLYFCASLGQGREKLFFGSGTQLSVL.

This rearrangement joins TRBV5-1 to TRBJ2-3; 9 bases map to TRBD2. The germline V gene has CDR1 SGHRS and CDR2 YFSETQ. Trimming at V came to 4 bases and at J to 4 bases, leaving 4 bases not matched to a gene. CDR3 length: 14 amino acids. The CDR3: CASSTGLAADTQYF. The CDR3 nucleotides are TGCGCCAGCAGCACGGGACTAGCTGCAGATACGCAGTATTTT. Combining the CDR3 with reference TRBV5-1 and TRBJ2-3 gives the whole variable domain KAGVTQTPRYLIKTRGQQVTLSCSPISGHRSVSWYQQTPGQGLQFLFEYFSETQRNKGNFPGRFSGRQFSNSRSEMNVSTLELGDSALYLCASSTGLAADTQYFGPGTRLTVL.

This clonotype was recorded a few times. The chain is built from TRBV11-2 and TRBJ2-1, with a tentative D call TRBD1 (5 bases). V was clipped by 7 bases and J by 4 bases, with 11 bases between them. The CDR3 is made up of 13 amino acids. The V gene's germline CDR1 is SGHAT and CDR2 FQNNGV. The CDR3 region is CASTQGAYNEQFF. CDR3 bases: TGTGCCAGCACCCAAGGGGCATACAATGAGCAGTTCTTC. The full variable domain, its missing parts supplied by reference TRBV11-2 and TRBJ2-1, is EAGVAQSPRYKIIEKRQSVAFWCNPISGHATLYWYQQILGQGPKLLIQFQNNGVVDDSQLPKDRFSAERLKGVDSTLKIQPAKLEDSAVYLCASTQGAYNEQFFGPGTRLTVL.

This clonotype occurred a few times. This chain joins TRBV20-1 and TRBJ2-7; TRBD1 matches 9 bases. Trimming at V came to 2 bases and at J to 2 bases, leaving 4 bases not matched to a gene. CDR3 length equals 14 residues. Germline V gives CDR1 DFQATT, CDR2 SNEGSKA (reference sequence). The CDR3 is CSARTGTGPYEQYF. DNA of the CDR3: TGCAGTGCTAGAACCGGGACAGGGCCCTACGAGCAGTACTTC.

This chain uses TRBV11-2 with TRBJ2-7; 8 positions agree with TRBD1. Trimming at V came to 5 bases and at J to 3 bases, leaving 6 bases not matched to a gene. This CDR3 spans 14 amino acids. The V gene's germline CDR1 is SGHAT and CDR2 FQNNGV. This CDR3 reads CASSDWTGIYEQYF. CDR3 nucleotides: TGTGCCAGCAGCGATTGGACAGGGATCTACGAGCAGTACTTC.

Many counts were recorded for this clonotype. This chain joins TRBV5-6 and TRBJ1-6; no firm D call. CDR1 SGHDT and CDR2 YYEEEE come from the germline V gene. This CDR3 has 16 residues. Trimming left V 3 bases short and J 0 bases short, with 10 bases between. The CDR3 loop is CASSSPLRSYNSPLHF. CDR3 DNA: TGTGCCAGCAGCTCACCCCTTCGCTCCTATAATTCACCCCTCCACTTT.

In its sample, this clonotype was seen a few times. The CDR3 coding sequence is TGTGCCATCACAACAGGGGGCATGTTTCGGAATGGCTACACCTTC. Protein: CAITTGGMFRNGYTF. The rearrangement uses TRBV21-1 and TRBJ1-2; the D call in the table, TRBD1, was not verified against the DNA. TRBV21-1 represents a pseudogene. The CDR3 is made up of 15 amino acids.

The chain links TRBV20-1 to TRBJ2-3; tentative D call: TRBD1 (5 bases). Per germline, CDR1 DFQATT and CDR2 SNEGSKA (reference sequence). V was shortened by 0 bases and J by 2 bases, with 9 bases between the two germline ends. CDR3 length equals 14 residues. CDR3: CSARDGAATDTQYF. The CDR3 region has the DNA TGCAGTGCTAGAGATGGGGCAGCCACAGATACGCAGTATTTT.

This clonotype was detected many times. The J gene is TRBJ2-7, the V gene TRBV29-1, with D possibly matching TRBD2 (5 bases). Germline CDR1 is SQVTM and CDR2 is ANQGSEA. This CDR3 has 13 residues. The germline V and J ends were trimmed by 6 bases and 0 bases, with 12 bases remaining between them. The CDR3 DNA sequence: TGCAGCGTATTACAGCGGTCCTCCTACGAGCAGTACTTC. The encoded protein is CSVLQRSSYEQYF.

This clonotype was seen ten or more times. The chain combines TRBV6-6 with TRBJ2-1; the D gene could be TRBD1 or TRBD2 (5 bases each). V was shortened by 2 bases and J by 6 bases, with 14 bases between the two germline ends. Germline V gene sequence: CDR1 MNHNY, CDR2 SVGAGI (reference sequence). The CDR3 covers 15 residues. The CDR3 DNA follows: TGTGCCAGCAGTTACCGGGGCCAAGACCTCAATGAGCAGTTCTTC. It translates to CASSYRGQDLNEQFF.

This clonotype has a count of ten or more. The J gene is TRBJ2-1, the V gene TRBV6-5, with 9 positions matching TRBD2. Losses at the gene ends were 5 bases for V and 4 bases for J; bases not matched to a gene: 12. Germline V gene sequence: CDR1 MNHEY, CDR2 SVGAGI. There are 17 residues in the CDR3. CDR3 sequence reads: CASSEIGASGAYNEQFF. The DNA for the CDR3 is TGTGCCAGCAGTGAGATCGGGGCTAGCGGGGCGTACAATGAGCAGTTCTTC.